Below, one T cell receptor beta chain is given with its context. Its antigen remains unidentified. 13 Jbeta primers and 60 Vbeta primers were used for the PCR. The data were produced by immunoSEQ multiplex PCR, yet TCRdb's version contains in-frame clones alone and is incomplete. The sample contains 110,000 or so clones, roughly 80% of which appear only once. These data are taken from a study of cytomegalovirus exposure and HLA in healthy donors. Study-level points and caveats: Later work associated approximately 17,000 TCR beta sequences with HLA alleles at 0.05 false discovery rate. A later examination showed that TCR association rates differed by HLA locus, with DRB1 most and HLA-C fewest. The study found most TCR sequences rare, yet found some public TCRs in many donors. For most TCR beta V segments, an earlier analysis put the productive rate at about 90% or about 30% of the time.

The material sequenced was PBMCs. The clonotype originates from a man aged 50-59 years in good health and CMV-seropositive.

As DNA, the CDR3 is TGTGCCAGCAGTGGTGGACCGGGGGGCTCCTATAATTCACCCCTCCACTTT. Residues: CASSGGPGGSYNSPLHF. This chain uses TRBV6-1 with TRBJ1-6; tentatively, D is TRBD1 (5 bases). CDR3 size: 17 residues. The germline CDR1 and CDR2 sequences are MNHNS and SASEGT. Trimming took off 4 bases at V and 0 bases at J, with 13 bases between the two ends.